This T cell receptor beta chain is drawn from a study of cytomegalovirus exposure and HLA in healthy donors. Germline CDR1 and CDR2: SGHVS and FQNEAQ. V was shortened by 2 bases and J by 4 bases, with 9 bases between the two germline ends. This CDR3 is 14 amino acids long. The donors were in the approximately 130-subject validation cohort, distinct from the roughly 700-subject first cohort. Using immunoSEQ multiplex PCR, the repertoire was profiled, and TCRdb retains in-frame clones only, with some absent. Of around 190,000 clones in the sample, 85% are singletons; the top ten hold about 15%. In the case of this clone: Its antigen remains unidentified.

The study's findings and limits: Among TCR sequences, most were rare, though some public TCRs appeared in many donors. Clusters of TCRs from the first cohort tended to co-occur in the approximately 120 validation repertoires (as a later analysis found). Reports described diagnosis of cytomegalovirus status by the classifier as highly specific and sensitive.

Sequencing was carried out using PBMCs. The chain has TRBV7-8 and TRBJ1-5; D remains unclear. The sequence was obtained from a man between 18 and 35 years old in good health and CMV-seropositive. In DNA form, the CDR3 reads TGTGCCAGCAGCTTATCGGGGTTTAATCAGCCCCAGCATTTT. It encodes CASSLSGFNQPQHF.